The entry that follows covers one TCR beta chain sequence. This entry comes from a study of blood T cell repertoires in COVID-19. The CDR3 has 18 residues. The junction had 12 bases not matched to a gene; V was cut back by 2 bases and J by 4 bases. The germline gives CDR1 SGDLS, CDR2 YYNGEE. Measured with immunoSEQ multiplex PCR; TCRdb has only the in-frame clones, and not every one. The table records tens of thousands of clones, approximately 80% of them present only once. Sequences were obtained from peripheral blood. The receptor's source is a man in his fifties with active COVID-19. The rearrangement uses TRBV9 and TRBJ2-2; TRBD1 aligns across 9 bases. As DNA, the CDR3 is TGTGCCAGCAGCGTTACACTTCCGGGACAGGGACCCACCGGGGAGCTGTTTTTT. Protein sequence: CASSVTLPGQGPTGELFF.